Each of the 18 T cell receptor beta chains below was sequenced from the same sample in a study of T cell clones after liver transplantation. Sequenced by immunoSEQ multiplex PCR; TCRdb stores in-frame clones only, minus some. Of around 110,000 clones listed, 90% were seen once; the top ten hold around 0.83%. The sequenced sample was CD4+ T cells from blood, obtained 12 months after liver transplant. These receptor sequences come from a human patient who received a liver transplant. Some of these T cells may belong to the graft donor.

The rearrangement links TRBV5-1 to TRBJ2-1; D call uncertain. Germline V CDR1 and CDR2: SGHRS, YFSETQ. V was pared by 4 bases and J by 6 bases, with 8 bases between. The CDR3 extends over 12 amino acids. For the CDR3, the DNA is TGCGCCAGCAGCATTGGATCCAATGAGCAGTTCTTC. Translating it yields CASSIGSNEQFF.

The chain uses TRBV10-3 and TRBJ2-2; tentatively, D is TRBD2 (6 bases). The CDR3 is made up of 18 amino acids. CDR1 and CDR2 from the germline V gene are ENHRY and SYGVKD. V was pared by 4 bases and J by 1 base, with 19 bases between. The DNA for the CDR3 is TGTGCCATCAGTGGTCTCCATCTCGGTAGCGGGAACACCGGGGAGCTGTTTTTT. Translation: CAISGLHLGSGNTGELFF.

This sequence joins TRBV10-2 and TRBJ2-2; the D gene is possibly TRBD1 (6 bases). The germline CDR1 and CDR2 sequences are WSHSY and SAAADI. The CDR3 loop spans 14 amino acids. V was cut by 6 bases and J by 7 bases, with 15 bases left in between. CDR3 DNA sequence: TGCGCCAGCAGGCAAACAGGGTCGGTCGGGGAGCTGTTTTTT. The encoded protein is CASRQTGSVGELFF.

This chain links TRBV10-2 with TRBJ2-5; 10 bases match TRBD2. Germline V gene sequence: CDR1 WSHSY, CDR2 SAAADI. V was clipped by 3 bases and J by 6 bases; unmatched bases: 10. This CDR3 spans 16 amino acids. The CDR3 here is CASSDLLAGVSKTQYF. In nucleotides, the CDR3 is TGCGCCAGCAGTGATCTGCTAGCGGGAGTTTCGAAGACCCAGTACTTC.

This rearrangement joins TRBV11-3 to TRBJ2-1, with TRBD1 matching 7 bases. V lost 4 bases and J lost 4; bases outside the gene matches: 10. Germline V gives CDR1 SGHNT, CDR2 YENEEA. The CDR3 contains 16 residues. The CDR3 DNA reads TGTGCCAGCAGCTCATCTTTTCCGGGACAGTACAATGAGCAGTTCTTC. It translates to CASSSSFPGQYNEQFF.

In this sample, this clone turned up a few times. This chain links TRBV7-9 with TRBJ2-5; D possibly corresponds to TRBD2 (5 bases). V was clipped by 5 bases and J by 2 bases, with 24 bases between them. The CDR3 contains 18 residues. Germline V gene sequence: CDR1 SEHNR, CDR2 FQNEAQ (reference sequence). The CDR3 sequence: CASSLGVAGVSLQETQYF. The CDR3 nucleotides are TGTGCCAGCAGCCTCGGGGTAGCCGGGGTGTCCCTTCAAGAGACCCAGTACTTC.

The table lists this clone with a few counts. The CDR3 sequence: CSVGGQGLNTEAFF. The CDR3 region has the DNA TGCAGCGTTGGGGGACAGGGTCTGAACACTGAAGCTTTCTTT. The chain employs TRBV29-1 and TRBJ1-1; 9 bases fit TRBD1. This CDR3 has 14 amino acids. Trimming cost V 4 bases and J 0 bases; bases outside gene matches: 3. The V gene's germline CDR1 is SQVTM and CDR2 ANQGSEA.

Notes on this clone: One junction end does not reproduce the germline sequence, and a read error may be involved. This chain joins TRBV7-7 and TRBJ2-7; TRBD2 matches 11 bases. The germline V gene has CDR1 SSHAT and CDR2 FNYEAQ (reference sequence). This CDR3 comprises 14 residues. CDR3 loop: CASSPGLADYEQYF. The DNA for the CDR3 is TGTGCTAGCAGCCCGGGACTAGCGGACTACGAGCAGTACTTC.

CDR3 nucleotide sequence: TGCGCCAGCAGCTTGGCCGGCAGGGGGTACAATGAGCAGTTCTTC. Translated: CASSLAGRGYNEQFF. The J gene is TRBJ2-1, the V gene TRBV5-1, with TRBD1 matching over 7 bases. The germline gives CDR1 SGHRS, CDR2 YFSETQ. V shed 0 bases and J 4 bases; nucleotides not matched to a gene: 4. The CDR3 extends over 15 amino acids.

The chain employs TRBV11-2 and TRBJ2-5; D remains unclear. The CDR3 is 11 amino acids. CDR1 and CDR2 (germline): SGHAT, FQNNGV. The germline V and J ends were trimmed by 7 bases and 0 bases, with 3 bases remaining between them. In DNA form, the CDR3 reads TGTGCCAGCACCAACCAAGAGACCCAGTACTTC. It codes for CASTNQETQYF.

The chain joins TRBV10-2 to TRBJ2-5; D possibly corresponds to TRBD1 (6 bases). V dropped 4 bases and J dropped 1 base, with 10 bases sitting between them. The CDR3 spans 14 residues. The germline CDR1 and CDR2 sequences are WSHSY and SAAADI. CDR3 coding DNA: TGCGCCAGCAGTGCGAGAGGGGGCCAAGAGACCCAGTACTTC. Its protein product is CASSARGGQETQYF.

In nucleotides, the CDR3 is TGTGCCAGTAGTCTCGCCTTCATGAACACTGAAGCTTTCTTT. Its translation: CASSLAFMNTEAFF. V usage is TRBV19 and J usage is TRBJ1-1; D is undetermined. The CDR3 runs 14 residues. Germline CDR1 is LNHDA and CDR2 is SQIVND (reference sequence). Trimming took 5 bases from V and 0 from J, leaving 10 bases between them.

The V gene is TRBV18, the J gene TRBJ2-3; D not resolved. The germline CDR1 and CDR2 sequences are KGHSH and LQKENI. The CDR3 sequence is 18 residues long. V lost 0 bases, J lost 1 base, and 17 bases lay in between. The CDR3 bases are TGTGCCAGCTCACCACCCCTAGGGATGAGAGGCGGCACAGATACGCAGTATTTT. Translated: CASSPPLGMRGGTDTQYF.

The chain couples TRBV15 to TRBJ2-3; D call uncertain. Trimming shortened V by 5 bases and J by 6 bases, and 12 bases separated the two germline ends. The CDR3 has 13 amino acids. The germline V gene encodes CDR1 LNHNV and CDR2 YYDKDF (reference sequence). This CDR3 is CATSERSRDTQYF. Here the CDR3 DNA reads TGTGCCACCAGCGAGAGATCTCGCGATACGCAGTATTTT.

This chain links TRBV20-1 with TRBJ2-5; D ambiguous. The CDR3 runs 11 residues. The V end lost 5 bases, the J end lost 9 bases, and 13 bases lay between the germline ends. Germline lookup yields CDR1 DFQATT and CDR2 SNEGSKA (reference sequence). CDR3: CSAPVQKAQYF. The CDR3 nucleotides read TGCAGTGCTCCCGTTCAAAAGGCCCAGTACTTC.

The rearrangement links TRBV7-9 to TRBJ1-1; possibly TRBD1 for D (6 bases). V lost 1 base and J 11 bases, leaving 17 bases between the germline ends. Germline loops: CDR1 SEHNR, CDR2 FQNEAQ (reference sequence). The CDR3 has 14 amino acids. DNA for the CDR3: TGTGCCAGCAGCTTAGAGGGACCCCGAGACAGGGCTTTCTTT. This encodes CASSLEGPRDRAFF.

The chain has TRBV18 and TRBJ2-1; 10 positions match TRBD2. The V and J ends lost 3 bases and 6 bases, in that order; junction bases with no gene match: 5. Per the germline V gene, CDR1 is KGHSH and CDR2 is LQKENI. The CDR3 loop spans 15 amino acids. CDR3 DNA: TGTGCCAGCTCACCGCGGGGACTAGCGATCAATGAGCAGTTCTTC. This encodes CASSPRGLAINEQFF.

This clone was detected once. This rearrangement joins TRBV28 to TRBJ2-7; 8 nucleotides match TRBD1. The V gene's germline CDR1 is MDHEN and CDR2 SYDVKM. Trimming at V came to 5 bases and at J to 2 bases, leaving 8 bases not matched to a gene. This CDR3 contains 15 residues. CDR3 nucleotides: TGTGCCAGCAGTGCCACAGGGGGGTTCCCCTACGAGCAGTACTTC. Its translation is CASSATGGFPYEQYF.